Following are 21 T cell receptor beta chains from one sample sequenced in a study of CXCR3-negative and CXCR3-positive naive CD8 T cells. Study-wide results and limits: Compared with CXCR3-negative naive cells, CXCR3-positive naive cells showed more hydrophobic TRB CDR3s.

These TCRs' antigens remain unknown. Libraries were UMI-labeled 5' RACE TRB cDNA. TCRdb re-called the 5' RACE reads; every CDR3 protein appears as one record, without DNA. Here the sample table reports under 150,000 distinct CDR3 sequences. Sequencing was carried out using naive CXCR3+ CD8+ T cells from blood. Subset denoted: CD45RO-CCR7+CD27+CD95- naive CD8+ T cells expressing CXCR3 (TNR3+). The receptors here all came from a human donor in good health. Some clones in this sample may be carry-over from other donors' samples.

This rearrangement joins TRBV29-1 to TRBJ2-7; TCRdb proposes TRBD1, but this gene call is untestable without DNA. Germline V gives CDR1 SQVTM, CDR2 ANQGSEA. CDR3 length: 11 residues. The CDR3 here is CSFTGIYEQYF.

This chain connects TRBV29-1 to TRBJ1-4. Germline CDR1 is SQVTM and CDR2 is ANQGSEA. The CDR3 has 13 amino acids. The CDR3 protein is CSAYGDPNEKLFF.

The J gene is TRBJ2-7, the V gene TRBV6-5; TCRdb's assignment of TRBD1 cannot be checked, as there is no DNA. This CDR3 region has 14 residues. Germline CDR1 is MNHEY and CDR2 is SVGAGI. The CDR3 spells CASSRTGGLDEQYF.

This chain connects TRBV7-9 to TRBJ2-1; as DNA is missing, the TRBD1 call by TCRdb cannot be tested. The CDR3 totals 14 residues. Germline assignment: CDR1 SEHNR and CDR2 FQNEAQ (reference sequence). This chain's CDR3 is CASSSGTGFDEQFF.

This chain joins TRBV11-3 and TRBJ2-7. Looked up from germline, CDR1 is SGHNT and CDR2 is YENEEA. The CDR3 has 16 residues. CDR3: CASSLDIGVSSYEQYF. The whole variable domain, filled in from reference TRBV11-3 and TRBJ2-7, reads EAGVVQSPRYKIIEKKQPVAFWCNPISGHNTLYWYLQNLGQGPELLIRYENEEAVDDSQLPKDRFSAERLKGVDSTLKIQPAELGDSAVYLCASSLDIGVSSYEQYFGPGTRLTVT.

The rearrangement uses TRBV19 and TRBJ2-3; TCRdb reports TRBD1, a call that lacks DNA to check it against. This CDR3 region has 13 residues. Germline CDR1 and CDR2: LNHDA and SQIVND (reference sequence). The CDR3 loop reads CASNGGNTDTQYF.

The chain joins TRBV30 to TRBJ1-1. The CDR3 contains 13 residues. Germline CDR1 and CDR2: GTSNPN and SVGIG (reference sequence). The CDR3 sequence is CALGTSKGTEAFF.

The rearrangement uses TRBV7-9 and TRBJ2-3. Germline V gives CDR1 SEHNR, CDR2 FQNEAQ (reference sequence). The CDR3 is made up of 11 amino acids. The CDR3 loop reads CASSFSDTQYF. Full variable domain (rest looked up from reference TRBV7-9 and TRBJ2-3): DTGVSQNPRHKITKRGQNVTFRCDPISEHNRLYWYRQTLGQGPEFLTYFQNEAQLEKSRLLSDRFSAERPKGSFSTLEIQRTEQGDSAMYLCASSFSDTQYFGPGTRLTVL.

CDR3 sequence: CATRDGNEQFF. This chain uses TRBV24-1 with TRBJ2-1. This CDR3 is 11 amino acids long. Germline CDR1 KGHDR, CDR2 SFDVKD.

The chain joins TRBV7-3 to TRBJ2-3; checking the TCRdb D call of TRBD2 is not possible without DNA. The CDR3 has 13 amino acids. Germline loops: CDR1 SGHTA, CDR2 FQGTGA. The CDR3 sequence is CASSLDWPDTQYF.

V is TRBV29-1 and J is TRBJ1-1; TCRdb's D gene call, TRBD1, goes unchecked for lack of DNA. The CDR3 totals 17 residues. Per the germline V gene, CDR1 is SQVTM and CDR2 is ANQGSEA. The CDR3 sequence is CSFSGDRTFEVNTEAFF. Full variable domain (missing parts from reference TRBV29-1 and TRBJ1-1): SAVISQKPSRDICQRGTSLTIQCQVDSQVTMMFWYRQQPGQSLTLIATANQGSEATYESGFVIDKFPISRPNLTFSTLTVSNMSPEDSSIYLCSFSGDRTFEVNTEAFFGQGTRLTVV.

The chain has TRBV2 and TRBJ1-5; there is no DNA to check the TCRdb D call of TRBD1. From germline, CDR1 is SNHLY and CDR2 FYNNEI. The CDR3 runs to 16 residues. The CDR3 sequence is CASSDTPGMGNQPQHF.

The chain combines TRBV4-1 with TRBJ2-3. Germline V gene lookup returns CDR1 MGHRA and CDR2 YSYEKL. The CDR3 covers 15 residues. CDR3 residues: CASSQGQWITDTQYF.

V and J are TRBV4-3 and TRBJ2-3; the D call of TRBD2 rests on TCRdb alone, since no DNA is present to check it. CDR1 and CDR2 (germline): LGHNA, YSLEER. This CDR3 spans 18 amino acids. Here the CDR3 reads CASSQDPLAGARTDTQYF.

V usage is TRBV7-9 and J usage is TRBJ1-1. The CDR3 extends over 16 amino acids. Germline V lookup: CDR1 SEHNR, CDR2 FQNEAQ (reference sequence). CDR3 region: CASSPVGGGSDTEAFF. Full variable domain (outside the CDR3, taken from reference TRBV7-9 and TRBJ1-1): DTGVSQNPRHKITKRGQNVTFRCDPISEHNRLYWYRQTLGQGPEFLTYFQNEAQLEKSRLLSDRFSAERPKGSFSTLEIQRTEQGDSAMYLCASSPVGGGSDTEAFFGQGTRLTVV.

CDR3: CSEPTSVGAKVAQETQYF. The chain uses TRBV29-1 and TRBJ2-5; TCRdb names TRBD2, which stays unverified in the absence of DNA. The germline V gene has CDR1 SQVTM and CDR2 ANQGSEA. CDR3 size: 18 residues.

The rearrangement links TRBV20-1 to TRBJ2-7. The CDR3 totals 11 residues. The germline CDR1 and CDR2 sequences are DFQATT and SNEGSKA (reference sequence). The CDR3 sequence: CSARRSYEQYF.

The chain uses TRBV10-3 and TRBJ2-3; TCRdb picks TRBD2, but there is no DNA to check that call. Germline CDR1 ENHRY, CDR2 SYGVKD. The CDR3 totals 15 residues. CDR3 protein: CAISETTSGGDTQYF.

The rearrangement uses TRBV7-3 and TRBJ1-2. Germline V gene sequence: CDR1 SGHTA, CDR2 FQGTGA. The CDR3 is made up of 14 amino acids. The CDR3: CASSPSAANYGYTF.

The chain couples TRBV7-2 to TRBJ1-1; TCRdb picks TRBD1, but there is no DNA to check that call. This CDR3 has 16 amino acids. The germline V gene has CDR1 SGHTA and CDR2 FQGNSA. CDR3 region: CASSFTRGVMNTEAFF.

V usage is TRBV14 and J usage is TRBJ2-1; TCRdb proposes TRBD1, but this gene call is untestable without DNA. In germline, CDR1 is SGHDN, CDR2 FVKESK. CDR3 length: 16 residues. This CDR3 is CASSQDEGTGYNEQFF.